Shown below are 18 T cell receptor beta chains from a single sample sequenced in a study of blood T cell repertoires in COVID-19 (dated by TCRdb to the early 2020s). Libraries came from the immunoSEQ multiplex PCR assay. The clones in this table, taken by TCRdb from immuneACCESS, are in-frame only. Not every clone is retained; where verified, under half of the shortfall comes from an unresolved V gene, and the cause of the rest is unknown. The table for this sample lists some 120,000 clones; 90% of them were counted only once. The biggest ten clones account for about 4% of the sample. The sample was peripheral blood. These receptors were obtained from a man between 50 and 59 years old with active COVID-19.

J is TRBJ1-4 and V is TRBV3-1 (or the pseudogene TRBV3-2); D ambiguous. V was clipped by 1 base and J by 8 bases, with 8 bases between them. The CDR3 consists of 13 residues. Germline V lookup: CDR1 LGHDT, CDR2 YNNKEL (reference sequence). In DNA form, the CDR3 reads TGTGCCAGCAGCCAAGGAGGGAGGGAAAAACTGTTTTTT. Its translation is CASSQGGREKLFF.

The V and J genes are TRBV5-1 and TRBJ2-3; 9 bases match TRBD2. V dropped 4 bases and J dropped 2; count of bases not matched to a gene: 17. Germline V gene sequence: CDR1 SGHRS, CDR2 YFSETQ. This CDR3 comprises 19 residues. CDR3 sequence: CASSPGRGGRVLITDTQYF. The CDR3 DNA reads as TGCGCCAGCAGCCCCGGGAGGGGCGGGAGGGTCCTGATCACAGATACGCAGTATTTT.

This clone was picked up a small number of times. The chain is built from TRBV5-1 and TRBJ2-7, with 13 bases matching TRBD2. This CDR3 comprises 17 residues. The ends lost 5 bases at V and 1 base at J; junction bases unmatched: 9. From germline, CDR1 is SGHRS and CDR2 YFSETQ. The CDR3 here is CASSPGTSGTQSYEQYV. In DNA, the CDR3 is TGCGCCAGCAGTCCCGGGACTAGCGGGACCCAGTCCTACGAGCAGTACGTC.

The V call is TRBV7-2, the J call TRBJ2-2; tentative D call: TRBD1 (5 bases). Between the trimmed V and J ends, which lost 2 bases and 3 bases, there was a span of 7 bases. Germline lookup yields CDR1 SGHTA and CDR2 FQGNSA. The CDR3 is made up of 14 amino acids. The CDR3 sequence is CASSLSQDTGELFF. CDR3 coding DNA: TGTGCCAGCAGCTTATCACAGGACACCGGGGAGCTGTTTTTT.

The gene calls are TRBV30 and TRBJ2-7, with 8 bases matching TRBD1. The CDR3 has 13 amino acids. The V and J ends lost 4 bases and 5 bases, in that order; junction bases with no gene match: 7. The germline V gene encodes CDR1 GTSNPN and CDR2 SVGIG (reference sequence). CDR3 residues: CAWNHQGANEQYV. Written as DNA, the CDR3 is TGTGCCTGGAATCATCAGGGGGCTAACGAGCAGTACGTC.

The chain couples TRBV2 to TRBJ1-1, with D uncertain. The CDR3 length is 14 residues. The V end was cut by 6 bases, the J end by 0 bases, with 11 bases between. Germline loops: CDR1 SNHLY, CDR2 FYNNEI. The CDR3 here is CASRGRALNTEAFF. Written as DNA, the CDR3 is TGTGCCAGCAGGGGGAGGGCCTTGAACACTGAAGCTTTCTTT. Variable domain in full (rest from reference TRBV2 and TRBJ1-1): EPEVTQTPSHQVTQMGQEVILRCVPISNHLYFYWYRQILGQKVEFLVSFYNNEISEKSEIFDDQFSVERPDGSNFTLKIRSTKLEDSAMYFCASRGRALNTEAFFGQGTRLTVV.

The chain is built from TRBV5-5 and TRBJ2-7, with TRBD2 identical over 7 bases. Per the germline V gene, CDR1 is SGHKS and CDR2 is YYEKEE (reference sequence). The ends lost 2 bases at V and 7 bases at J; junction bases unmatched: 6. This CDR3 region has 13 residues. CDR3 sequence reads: CASSFTGEGEQYF. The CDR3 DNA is TGTGCCAGCAGCTTTACGGGGGAGGGTGAGCAGTACTTC.

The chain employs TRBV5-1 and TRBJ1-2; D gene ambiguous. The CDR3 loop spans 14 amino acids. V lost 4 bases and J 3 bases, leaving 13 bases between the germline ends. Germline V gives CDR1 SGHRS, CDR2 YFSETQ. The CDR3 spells CASSLAPEDYGYTF. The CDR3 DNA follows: TGCGCCAGCAGCCTCGCCCCAGAGGACTATGGCTACACCTTC.

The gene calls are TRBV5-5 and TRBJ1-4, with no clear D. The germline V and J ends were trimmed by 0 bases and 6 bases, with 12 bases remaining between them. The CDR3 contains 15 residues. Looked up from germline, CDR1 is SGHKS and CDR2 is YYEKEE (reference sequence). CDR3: CASSLGSGNHEKLFF. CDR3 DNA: TGTGCCAGCAGCTTGGGATCCGGGAACCATGAAAAACTGTTTTTT.

The CDR3 is CASSAPPELPTGELFF. In DNA, the CDR3 is TGTGCCAGCAGTGCTCCCCCGGAGCTCCCCACCGGGGAGCTGTTTTTT. The rearrangement links TRBV6-1 to TRBJ2-2; D gene ambiguous. Germline loops: CDR1 MNHNS, CDR2 SASEGT. CDR3 length: 16 residues. V was cut by 4 bases and J by 4 bases, with 16 bases left in between.

CDR3 amino acids: CASSPELANYGYTF. The CDR3 DNA follows: TGCGCCAGCAGCCCTGAATTAGCTAACTATGGCTACACCTTC. The V call is TRBV5-1, the J call TRBJ1-2; D ambiguous. The CDR3 has 14 residues. Trimming took 4 bases from V and 0 from J, leaving 10 bases between them. Per the germline V gene, CDR1 is SGHRS and CDR2 is YFSETQ.

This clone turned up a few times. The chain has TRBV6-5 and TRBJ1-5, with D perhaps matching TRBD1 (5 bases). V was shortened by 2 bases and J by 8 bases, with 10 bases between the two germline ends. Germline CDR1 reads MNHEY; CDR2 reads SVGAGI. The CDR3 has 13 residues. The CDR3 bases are TGTGCCAGCAGTTACAGACCGGGGGAGCCCCAGCATTTT. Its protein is CASSYRPGEPQHF.

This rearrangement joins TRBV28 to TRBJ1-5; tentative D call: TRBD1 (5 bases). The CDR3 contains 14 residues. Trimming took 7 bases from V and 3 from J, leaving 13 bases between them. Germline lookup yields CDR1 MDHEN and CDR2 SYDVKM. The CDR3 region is CASMVPGINQPQHF. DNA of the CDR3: TGTGCCAGCATGGTCCCAGGGATCAATCAGCCCCAGCATTTT.

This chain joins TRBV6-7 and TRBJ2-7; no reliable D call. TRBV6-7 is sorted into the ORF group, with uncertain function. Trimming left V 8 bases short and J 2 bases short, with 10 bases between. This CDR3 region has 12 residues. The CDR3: CASPSPPYEQYV. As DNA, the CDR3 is TGTGCCAGCCCCAGTCCCCCCTACGAGCAGTACGTC.

CDR3 in amino acids: CASSLVSLYEQFF. The CDR3 nucleotides read TGTGCCAGCAGCTTGGTGTCTCTCTATGAGCAGTTCTTC. The rearrangement joins TRBV5-6 to TRBJ2-1; D is unclear. CDR1 is SGHDT and CDR2 is YYEEEE in the germline V gene. The length of the CDR3 is 13 residues. V dropped 0 bases and J dropped 8 bases, with 9 bases sitting between them.

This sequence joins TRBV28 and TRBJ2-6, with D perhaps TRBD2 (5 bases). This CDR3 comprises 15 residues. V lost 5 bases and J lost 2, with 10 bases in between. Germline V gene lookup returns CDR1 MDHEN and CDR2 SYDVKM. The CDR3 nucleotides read TGTGCCAGCAGTAGTTTGGGAGCTGGGGCCAACGTCCTGACTTTC. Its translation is CASSSLGAGANVLTF.

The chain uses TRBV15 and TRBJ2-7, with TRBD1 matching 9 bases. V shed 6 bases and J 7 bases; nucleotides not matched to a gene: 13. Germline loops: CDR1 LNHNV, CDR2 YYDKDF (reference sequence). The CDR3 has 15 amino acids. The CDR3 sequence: CATSRRTGVTGEQYF. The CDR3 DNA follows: TGTGCCACCAGTCGTAGGACAGGGGTGACAGGGGAGCAGTACTTC.

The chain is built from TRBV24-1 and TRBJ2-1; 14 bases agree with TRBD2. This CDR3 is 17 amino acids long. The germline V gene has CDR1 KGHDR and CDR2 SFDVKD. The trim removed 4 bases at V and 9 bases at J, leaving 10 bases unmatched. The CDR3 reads CATSESLGLAGAGEQFF. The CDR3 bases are TGTGCCACCAGTGAAAGCCTGGGACTAGCGGGAGCGGGTGAGCAGTTCTTC.